These 17 T cell receptor beta chains came from one sample sequenced in a study of blood T cell repertoires in COVID-19. Produced via immunoSEQ multiplex PCR; TCRdb's table is partial and in-frame only. The sample carries some 130,000 clones, approximately 84% recorded once. Sequencing was done on a sample of peripheral blood. The receptors here all came from a human donor in a cohort sampled during active COVID-19.

The chain links TRBV6-2 or TRBV6-3 to TRBJ2-3, with TRBD2 matching 12 bases. The germline V gene has CDR1 MNHEY and CDR2 SVGEGT. This CDR3 comprises 19 residues. V trimming: 2 bases; J trimming: 0 bases; junction bases outside the gene matches: 9. The CDR3 DNA reads as TGTGCCAGCAGTTACCCAAGACTAGCGGGGGAGTGGAGCACAGATACGCAGTATTTT. As protein: CASSYPRLAGEWSTDTQYF.

The rearrangement links TRBV7-9 to TRBJ2-2, with 8 positions matching TRBD2. CDR3 length: 18 amino acids. J gave up 5 bases and V 0 bases, and 11 bases lay outside the gene matches. CDR1 is SEHNR and CDR2 is FQNEAQ in the germline V gene (reference sequence). The CDR3 is CASSLADPGLGPTGELFF. CDR3 nucleotides: TGTGCCAGCAGCTTAGCGGACCCGGGACTAGGGCCGACCGGGGAGCTGTTTTTT.

CDR3 sequence: CASSPRDRGYGAFF. The DNA of the CDR3 is TGTGCCAGCTCACCGCGGGACAGGGGGTACGGAGCTTTCTTT. J is TRBJ1-1 and V is TRBV18; 11 positions match TRBD1. This CDR3 comprises 14 residues. Germline CDR1 reads KGHSH; CDR2 reads LQKENI. Trimming at V came to 3 bases and at J to 10 bases, leaving 7 bases not matched to a gene.

The J gene is TRBJ1-1, the V gene TRBV7-9; possible D gene TRBD1, 5 bases. Germline V CDR1 and CDR2: SEHNR, FQNEAQ (reference sequence). There are 14 residues in the CDR3. The V end was cut by 5 bases, the J end by 1 base, with 11 bases between. The CDR3 sequence is CASSPQGPNTEAFF. Here the CDR3 DNA reads TGTGCCAGCAGCCCCCAGGGTCCGAACACTGAAGCTTTCTTT.

This clone was seen only once. The gene calls are TRBV3-1 (or the pseudogene TRBV3-2) and TRBJ1-4; weak D call: TRBD1 (5 bases). Trimming pared 3 bases from V and 8 bases from J, leaving 16 bases between. Looked up from germline, CDR1 is LGHDT and CDR2 is YNNKEL (reference sequence). CDR3 length: 15 amino acids. The CDR3 DNA reads as TGTGCCAGCAGCCAGTACGAGCCTCAGGGAGAAAAACTGTTTTTT. Its translation is CASSQYEPQGEKLFF.

The chain's CDR3 is CASSVGIGVADTQYF. The CDR3 DNA reads TGTGCCAGCAGCGTAGGTATAGGGGTGGCAGATACGCAGTATTTT. V and J are TRBV9 and TRBJ2-3, with D tentatively TRBD1 (5 bases). V was pared by 0 bases and J by 4 bases, with 12 bases between. The CDR3 length is 15 residues. From germline, CDR1 is SGDLS and CDR2 YYNGEE.

This clone has a handful of counts. This rearrangement joins TRBV11-2 to TRBJ2-7, with TRBD2 as a possible D gene (6 bases). Trimming removed 5 bases from V and 2 bases from J, with 16 bases in between. There are 15 residues in the CDR3. Germline V lookup: CDR1 SGHAT, CDR2 FQNNGV. The CDR3 region is CASSGSGRWPYEQYF. The CDR3 DNA sequence: TGTGCCAGCAGCGGGTCGGGGAGGTGGCCCTACGAGCAGTACTTC.

Comments on this clone: Other nucleotide sequences from this sample produce the same CDR3. The rearrangement links TRBV30 to TRBJ1-2, with D tentatively TRBD1 (5 bases). The CDR3 is 15 amino acids. CDR1 and CDR2 from the germline V gene are GTSNPN and SVGIG (reference sequence). Deletions cut 1 base from V and 0 bases from J, with 12 bases between. CDR3 in amino acids: CAWSDGGIANYGYTF. The CDR3 nucleotides are TGTGCCTGGAGTGACGGGGGGATAGCTAACTATGGCTACACCTTC. Variable domain in full (rest from reference TRBV30 and TRBJ1-2): SQTIHQWPATLVQPVGSPLSLECTVEGTSNPNLYWYRQAAGRGLQLLFYSVGIGQISSEVPQNLSASRPQDRQFILSSKKLLLSDSGFYLCAWSDGGIANYGYTFGSGTRLTVV.

On this clone: The sample carries other DNA sequences with the same CDR3. The chain recombines TRBV27 with TRBJ1-2, with 10 bases aligning to TRBD1. CDR3 size: 14 residues. The germline gives CDR1 MNHEY, CDR2 SMNVEV (reference sequence). Trimming cost V 3 bases and J 5 bases; bases outside gene matches: 3. The CDR3 coding sequence is TGTGCCAGCAGTTTCGGGACAGGGGATTATGGCTACACCTTC. Encoded protein: CASSFGTGDYGYTF.

The V gene is TRBV19, the J gene TRBJ2-3, with TRBD1 matching over 9 bases. Germline V gene data show CDR1 as LNHDA and CDR2 as SQIVND (reference sequence). This CDR3 has 14 residues. Unmatched junction bases numbered 4, after V lost 5 bases and J lost 4 bases. The CDR3 nucleotides are TGTGCCAGTAGTCCCACAGGGGGCGCAGATACGCAGTATTTT. Encoded protein: CASSPTGGADTQYF.

The chain has TRBV6-5 and TRBJ2-2; D is uncertain. V was shortened by 6 bases and J by 7 bases, with 9 bases between the two germline ends. CDR1 and CDR2 (germline): MNHEY, SVGAGI. This CDR3 is 12 amino acids long. CDR3 in DNA: TGTGCCAGCAGGAATGGCGGCGGGGAGCTGTTTTTT. Protein: CASRNGGGELFF.

This clone was recorded many times. The chain combines TRBV5-1 with TRBJ1-6; 8 bases match TRBD1. The junction had 7 bases not matched to a gene; V was cut back by 4 bases and J by 7 bases. The V gene's germline CDR1 is SGHRS and CDR2 YFSETQ. This CDR3 comprises 15 residues. The CDR3 nucleotides are TGCGCCAGCAGCCAGGGAGGACAGGGCAATTCACCCCTCCACTTT. Amino acid sequence: CASSQGGQGNSPLHF.

This chain uses TRBV18 with TRBJ2-7; 10 bases fit TRBD1. The CDR3 is made up of 16 amino acids. Germline trimming cut 2 bases from V and 5 bases from J; bases unmatched to any gene: 9. Germline V gives CDR1 KGHSH, CDR2 LQKENI. CDR3 sequence: CASSPGPGQGFHEQYF. DNA of the CDR3: TGTGCCAGCTCACCAGGGCCGGGACAGGGGTTCCACGAGCAGTACTTC.

The chain joins TRBV6-5 to TRBJ2-7; weak D call: TRBD1 (6 bases). V shed 5 bases and J shed 1 base, with 12 bases lying between them. Germline lookup yields CDR1 MNHEY and CDR2 SVGAGI. This CDR3 has 14 amino acids. CDR3 loop: CASSLQGSSYEQYF. The DNA of the CDR3 is TGTGCCAGCAGTCTCCAGGGGTCTTCCTACGAGCAGTACTTC.

Here the CDR3 DNA reads TGTGCCTGGAGTAAGACAGGCAATAATGAAAAACTGTTTTTT. This gives the protein CAWSKTGNNEKLFF. V gene TRBV30 combines with J gene TRBJ1-4, with D possibly matching TRBD1 (6 bases). Germline V gene lookup returns CDR1 GTSNPN and CDR2 SVGIG (reference sequence). V lost 2 bases and J lost 4, with 11 bases in between. The CDR3 has 14 amino acids. Full variable domain (rest looked up from reference TRBV30 and TRBJ1-4): SQTIHQWPATLVQPVGSPLSLECTVEGTSNPNLYWYRQAAGRGLQLLFYSVGIGQISSEVPQNLSASRPQDRQFILSSKKLLLSDSGFYLCAWSKTGNNEKLFFGSGTQLSVL.

The chain is built from TRBV4-2 and TRBJ2-3; D is undetermined. Trimming stripped 0 bases from V and 5 bases from J, with 9 bases between. The CDR3 length is 14 residues. Germline V gene lookup returns CDR1 LGHNA and CDR2 YNFKEQ. The CDR3 sequence: CASSQDFGEDTQYF. CDR3 DNA sequence: TGTGCCAGCAGCCAAGACTTCGGAGAAGATACGCAGTATTTT.

The V call is TRBV18, the J call TRBJ2-5; possible D gene TRBD2, 6 bases. This CDR3 has 15 residues. The V end lost 6 bases, the J end lost 2 bases, and 16 bases lay between the germline ends. The V gene's germline CDR1 is KGHSH and CDR2 LQKENI. CDR3 sequence reads: CASSEGRRSQETQYF. The CDR3 bases are TGTGCCAGCTCGGAGGGAAGACGGAGTCAAGAGACCCAGTACTTC.